These 5 T cell receptor beta chains were all obtained from the same sample, sequenced in a study of radiotherapy plus CTLA-4 blockade in lung cancer. Method: immunoSEQ multiplex PCR; TCRdb's copy keeps in-frame clones and lacks some. The table lists roughly 77,000 clones, roughly 74% of them singletons. Sample: peripheral blood, taken from a patient treated with radiotherapy plus ipilimumab. The source of these receptors is a human donor with non-small cell lung cancer whose response to radiotherapy plus ipilimumab could not be evaluated.

The chain recombines TRBV5-6 with TRBJ2-2; 10 positions agree with TRBD2. CDR1 and CDR2 from the germline V gene are SGHDT and YYEEEE. The CDR3 runs 15 residues. The V gene end was trimmed by 5 bases and the J gene end by 7 bases; junction bases not matched to a gene: 8. CDR3 sequence (DNA): TGTGCCAGCAGGCCGGGACTAGCGTCTGTCGGGGAGCTGTTTTTT. Its protein is CASRPGLASVGELFF.

The genes are TRBV30 and TRBJ2-7, with a possible D match to TRBD1 (6 bases). V lost 4 bases and J lost 4, with 11 bases in between. This CDR3 is 12 amino acids long. The germline V gene has CDR1 GTSNPN and CDR2 SVGIG (reference sequence). The CDR3 DNA reads TGTGCCTGGAACAGGGCGGGTTACGAGCAGTACTTC. Translation gives CAWNRAGYEQYF.

The chain carries TRBV27 and TRBJ1-6; no reliable D call. This CDR3 has 17 residues. V lost 4 bases to trimming and J lost 0 bases, with 13 bases between them. Germline CDR1 and CDR2: MNHEY and SMNVEV (reference sequence). CDR3 protein: CASSWSEGVSYNSPLHF. The CDR3 DNA is TGTGCCAGCAGTTGGTCGGAGGGAGTCTCCTATAATTCACCCCTCCACTTT.

A single count supports this clone. The chain combines TRBV5-1 with TRBJ2-7; D is perhaps TRBD2 (5 bases). Germline V gene sequence: CDR1 SGHRS, CDR2 YFSETQ. The length of the CDR3 is 12 residues. The V end was cut by 1 base, the J end by 5 bases, with 7 bases between. For the CDR3, the DNA is TGCGCCAGCAGCTTGCGGGGTCACGAGCAGTACTTC. Residues: CASSLRGHEQYF. Drawing the rest from reference TRBV5-1 and TRBJ2-7, the complete variable domain is KAGVTQTPRYLIKTRGQQVTLSCSPISGHRSVSWYQQTPGQGLQFLFEYFSETQRNKGNFPGRFSGRQFSNSRSEMNVSTLELGDSALYLCASSLRGHEQYFGPGTRLTVT.

V gene TRBV28 combines with J gene TRBJ1-2, with 7 bases lining up with TRBD1. The germline V gene encodes CDR1 MDHEN and CDR2 SYDVKM. V was clipped by 5 bases and J by 4 bases; unmatched bases: 7. The CDR3 consists of 14 residues. CDR3 region: CASSLRDSPYGYTF. Written as DNA, the CDR3 is TGTGCCAGCAGTCTAAGGGACAGTCCCTATGGCTACACCTTC.